Many counts were recorded for the clone carrying this T cell receptor beta chain. The record originates from a study of T cells in Graves' hyperthyroidism and ophthalmopathy. From RNA transcripts, TCR beta CDR3 regions were amplified. The HTBI primer set served for first-round RT-PCR of the TCR CDR3. TCRdb called the multiplex PCR reads again in MiXCR, with one record for every CDR3 protein. The sample lists hundreds of thousands of distinct CDR3 sequences, about 15% seen once, with approximately 16% in the top ten. The CDR3 contains 11 residues. Trimming shortened V by 8 bases and J by 7 bases, and 8 bases separated the two germline ends.

Sequenced sample: blood. This TCR was recovered from a woman aged 18-30 years with Graves' ophthalmopathy. This chain links TRBV12-3 or TRBV12-4 with TRBJ2-2; D may be TRBD2 (6 bases). The CDR3 region has the DNA TGTGCCAGCGGGAGGATCGGGGAGCTGTTTTTT. Protein product: CASGRIGELFF.